This T cell receptor beta chain was retrieved from a study of cytomegalovirus exposure and HLA in healthy donors. Turning to the study itself: Prior work identified some 120 million unique TCR beta sequences in around 170 million T cells.

The PCR ran on 60 Vbeta and 13 Jbeta primers. TCRdb's table, derived via immunoSEQ multiplex PCR, lists solely in-frame clones and lacks some. The sample holds 100,000 to 150,000 clones, around three quarters seen once. Looked up from germline, CDR1 is MNHNS and CDR2 is SASEGT. The CDR3 runs to 13 residues. The origin of this receptor is a woman aged 40 to 50 in good health and CMV-seropositive. V gene TRBV6-1 combines with J gene TRBJ2-7; 7 bases agree with TRBD1. Material for sequencing was PBMCs. For the CDR3, the DNA is TGTGCGTCGAGAAGGGACAGTTCCTACGAGCAGTACTTC. Encoded protein: CASRRDSSYEQYF.